What follows are 32 T cell receptor beta chains derived from one specimen sequenced in a study of T cells in Graves' hyperthyroidism and ophthalmopathy. TCR beta CDR3 region amplification was performed from RNA transcripts. In the first-round RT-PCR of the TCR CDR3, the HTBI primer set was used. TCRdb called the multiplex PCR reads again in MiXCR, with one record for every CDR3 protein. This sample has under 700,000 distinct CDR3 sequences, with just over 45% found just once. Sequences were obtained from peripheral blood or thyroid tissue (not recorded which). Receptors were obtained from a woman under 30 with Graves' hyperthyroidism.

The rearrangement links TRBV9 to TRBJ1-1; D perhaps matches TRBD1 (5 bases). This CDR3 region has 14 residues. The germline V gene encodes CDR1 SGDLS and CDR2 YYNGEE. V was clipped by 0 bases and J by 6 bases, with 12 bases between them. The CDR3 sequence is CASSVAGGGSEAFF. In DNA, the CDR3 is TGTGCCAGCAGCGTAGCTGGGGGTGGTTCTGAAGCTTTCTTT.

This chain joins TRBV29-1 and TRBJ2-7; D may be TRBD1 (6 bases). Germline CDR1 SQVTM, CDR2 ANQGSEA. V lost 6 bases and J 1 base, leaving 13 bases between the germline ends. The CDR3 spans 13 residues. The CDR3 DNA reads as TGCAGCGTGGGGGACACAGGGTCCTACGAGCAGTACTTC. This encodes CSVGDTGSYEQYF.

This chain uses TRBV7-9 with TRBJ1-1, with unresolved D. The length of the CDR3 is 12 residues. CDR1 SEHNR and CDR2 FQNEAQ come from the germline V gene (reference sequence). The CDR3 here is CARAGGGTEAFF. The CDR3 nucleotides read TGTGCTAGAGCTGGCGGAGGGACTGAAGCTTTCTTT.

V usage is TRBV20-1 and J usage is TRBJ2-7, with TRBD1 matching 8 bases. Germline assignment: CDR1 DFQATT and CDR2 SNEGSKA (reference sequence). This CDR3 contains 14 residues. The junction had 11 bases not matched to a gene; V was cut back by 5 bases and J by 5 bases. CDR3 nucleotides: TGCAGTGCTCGGAGGCAGGGGGCGGGAAACGAGCAGTACTTC. Residues: CSARRQGAGNEQYF.

This clonotype has more than one count but fewer than ten. V is TRBV11-2 and J is TRBJ2-5; 9 bases fit TRBD2. The CDR3 spans 16 residues. Germline V gives CDR1 SGHAT, CDR2 FQNNGV. Trimming removed 6 bases from V and 1 base from J; junction bases left unmatched: 9. CDR3 loop: CASSQWTSELQETQYF. The CDR3 DNA reads as TGTGCCAGCAGTCAGTGGACTAGCGAACTCCAAGAGACCCAGTACTTC.

This clonotype was counted a few times. One end of the junction varies from germline; a read error may be responsible. V gene TRBV10-2 combines with J gene TRBJ2-7; tentatively, D is TRBD2 (5 bases). The CDR3 spans 13 residues. Looked up from germline, CDR1 is WSHSY and CDR2 is SAAADI. This CDR3 is CASTSSAGSEQYF. The CDR3 bases are TGTGCCAGCACCTCCTCGGCGGGCTCCGAGCAGTACTTC.

This chain connects TRBV6-1 to TRBJ2-5, with 11 nucleotides matching TRBD2. CDR3 size: 15 residues. The V segment lost 3 bases and the J segment 4 bases; nucleotides outside the gene matches: 4. CDR1 is MNHNS and CDR2 is SASEGT in the germline V gene. DNA of the CDR3: TGTGCCAGCAGTGACACGGGACTAGCGGCAGAGACCCAGTACTTC. This gives the protein CASSDTGLAAETQYF.

The sample holds a few counts of this clonotype. The junction does not match germline at one end; this may be a read error. The rearrangement links TRBV11-2 to TRBJ2-7; D perhaps matches TRBD1 (5 bases). The CDR3 runs to 11 residues. CDR1 is SGHAT, CDR2 FQNNGV, per germline. The CDR3 region is CASSLDGAANF. The CDR3 nucleotides read TGTGCCAGCAGCTTAGATGGGGCGGCGAACTTC.

The chain employs TRBV7-9 and TRBJ1-1; D uncertain. Germline V gene lookup returns CDR1 SEHNR and CDR2 FQNEAQ (reference sequence). V gave up 0 bases and J gave up 1 base, with 9 bases separating them. This CDR3 comprises 15 residues. In DNA, the CDR3 is TGTGCCAGCAGCTTAGCCGGTCTTCCGAACACTGAAGCTTTCTTT. The encoded protein is CASSLAGLPNTEAFF.

V gene TRBV15 combines with J gene TRBJ1-5, with D uncertain. Per the germline V gene, CDR1 is LNHNV and CDR2 is YYDKDF (reference sequence). The V gene lost 0 bases and the J gene lost 6 bases, with 6 bases spanning the gap. This CDR3 contains 13 residues. The CDR3 DNA follows: TGTGCCACCAGCAGAGATGGGCCTCAGCCCCAGCATTTT. Translating gives CATSRDGPQPQHF.

This clonotype appeared many times. This chain links TRBV2 with TRBJ1-5; no reliable D call. The V and J ends lost 7 bases and 3 bases respectively, with 16 bases between them. The germline CDR1 and CDR2 sequences are SNHLY and FYNNEI. The CDR3 has 15 residues. Here the CDR3 DNA reads TGTGCCAGCAAATCCCATAATATGCCCAATCAGCCCCAGCATTTT. Residues: CASKSHNMPNQPQHF.

The chain couples TRBV19 to TRBJ2-5, with a weak D call TRBD1 (5 bases). This CDR3 region has 15 residues. The V end was cut by 0 bases, the J end by 2 bases, with 10 bases between. CDR1 is LNHDA, CDR2 SQIVND, per germline (reference sequence). CDR3 bases: TGTGCCAGTAGTATAGACCGGACACTACAAGAGACCCAGTACTTC. This sequence encodes CASSIDRTLQETQYF.

This chain connects TRBV5-1 to TRBJ2-7; 9 bases fit TRBD2. V shed 5 bases, J shed 2 bases, and the junction held 8 bases outside the gene matches. The V gene's germline CDR1 is SGHRS and CDR2 YFSETQ. The CDR3 length is 15 residues. The CDR3 bases are TGCGCCAGCAGAGAGATAGCGGGGGCGACCTACGAGCAGTACTTC. The encoded protein is CASREIAGATYEQYF.

This clonotype was observed a handful of times. V usage is TRBV2 and J usage is TRBJ1-5; D remains unclear. Germline CDR1 reads SNHLY; CDR2 reads FYNNEI. Between the trimmed V and J ends, which lost 8 bases and 1 base, there was a span of 15 bases. CDR3 length equals 15 residues. The CDR3 DNA is TGTGCCAGCCAAGCCCGGGCCCTAAGCAATCAGCCCCAGCATTTT. Residues: CASQARALSNQPQHF.

This chain uses TRBV2 with TRBJ2-3; 7 bases match TRBD2. The CDR3 has 15 amino acids. After removal of 6 bases from V and 0 bases from J, the junction contained 6 bases not matched to a gene. Germline assignment: CDR1 SNHLY and CDR2 FYNNEI. The CDR3 DNA follows: TGTGCCAGCAGATCTAGCGGACTCAGCACAGATACGCAGTATTTT. Residues: CASRSSGLSTDTQYF.

This clonotype came up many times. The chain has TRBV7-9 and TRBJ1-5; D is perhaps TRBD1 (5 bases). V was cut by 5 bases and J by 9 bases, with 14 bases left in between. Looked up from germline, CDR1 is SEHNR and CDR2 is FQNEAQ (reference sequence). The CDR3 runs to 13 residues. The CDR3: CASSVDIARPQHF. The CDR3, as DNA: TGTGCCAGCAGCGTGGACATTGCGAGGCCCCAGCATTTT.

This clonotype has a count of ten or more. The gene calls are TRBV12-3 or TRBV12-4 and TRBJ1-4, with 8 bases aligning to TRBD1. J gave up 7 bases and V 6 bases, and 7 bases lay outside the gene matches. CDR3 length: 14 amino acids. The CDR3 here is CASSPGQGSEKLFF. CDR3 bases: TGTGCCAGCAGCCCCGGACAGGGTAGTGAAAAACTGTTTTTT.

This clonotype was seen more than once but under ten times. The chain uses TRBV29-1 and TRBJ1-5, with TRBD1 as a possible D gene (6 bases). Germline V gene data show CDR1 as SQVTM and CDR2 as ANQGSEA. The CDR3 contains 17 residues. V was pared by 6 bases and J by 5 bases, with 26 bases between. The CDR3 loop is CSVDRAGTPMGDQPQHF. DNA for the CDR3: TGCAGCGTCGACCGCGCGGGGACACCCATGGGGGATCAGCCCCAGCATTTT.

At least ten counts were recorded for this clonotype. The chain is built from TRBV29-1 and TRBJ1-2, with 9 nucleotides matching TRBD1. CDR3 length: 14 residues. Trimming removed 7 bases from V and 3 bases from J; junction bases left unmatched: 9. The germline gives CDR1 SQVTM, CDR2 ANQGSEA. CDR3 loop: CSGGQGIGDYGYTF. CDR3 DNA: TGCAGCGGGGGACAGGGAATAGGAGACTATGGCTACACCTTC. Drawing the rest from reference TRBV29-1 and TRBJ1-2, the complete variable domain is SAVISQKPSRDICQRGTSLTIQCQVDSQVTMMFWYRQQPGQSLTLIATANQGSEATYESGFVIDKFPISRPNLTFSTLTVSNMSPEDSSIYLCSGGQGIGDYGYTFGSGTRLTVV.

This clonotype was counted a few times. The V call is TRBV7-3, the J call TRBJ2-7; 9 nucleotides agree with TRBD2. In germline, CDR1 is SGHTA, CDR2 FQGTGA. This CDR3 region has 17 residues. V gave up 4 bases and J gave up 1 base; unmatched junction bases: 11. CDR3 in amino acids: CASSSVLAGGPSYEQYF. The CDR3 nucleotides are TGTGCCAGCAGCTCGGTCTTGGCGGGAGGGCCTTCCTACGAGCAGTACTTC. The full variable domain, in which reference TRBV7-3 and TRBJ2-7 provide the parts outside the CDR3, is GAGVSQTPSNKVTEKGKYVELRCDPISGHTALYWYRQSLGQGPEFLIYFQGTGAADDSGLPNDRFFAVRPEGSVSTLKIQRTERGDSAVYLCASSSVLAGGPSYEQYFGPGTRLTVT.

This clonotype was seen many times. The chain couples TRBV7-9 to TRBJ2-6; D unclear. CDR3 length: 15 residues. Trimming shortened V by 5 bases and J by 4 bases, and 12 bases separated the two germline ends. Germline CDR1 SEHNR, CDR2 FQNEAQ (reference sequence). The CDR3 loop is CASSARVSGANVLTF. The CDR3 nucleotides are TGTGCCAGCAGCGCAAGGGTATCAGGGGCCAACGTCCTGACTTTC. Supplemented by reference TRBV7-9 and TRBJ2-6, the full variable domain reads DTGVSQNPRHKITKRGQNVTFRCDPISEHNRLYWYRQTLGQGPEFLTYFQNEAQLEKSRLLSDRFSAERPKGSFSTLEIQRTEQGDSAMYLCASSARVSGANVLTFGAGSRLTVL.

The J gene is TRBJ1-1, the V gene TRBV7-9; TRBD1 matches 8 bases. V lost 3 bases to trimming and J lost 5 bases; unmatched junction nucleotides: 8. The CDR3 loop spans 15 amino acids. Looked up from germline, CDR1 is SEHNR and CDR2 is FQNEAQ (reference sequence). DNA of the CDR3: TGTGCCAGCAGCTTTCCAGGGGGCGCGGGAACTGAAGCTTTCTTT. It is translated as CASSFPGGAGTEAFF.

The rearrangement uses TRBV24-1 and TRBJ1-2; D might be TRBD1 (6 bases). Deletions cut 12 bases from V and 2 bases from J, with 9 bases between. The CDR3 runs 11 residues. Germline CDR1 KGHDR, CDR2 SFDVKD. The CDR3 is CAPGANYGYTF. CDR3 nucleotides: TGTGCCCCAGGGGCGAACTATGGCTACACCTTC.

The rearrangement joins TRBV12-3 or TRBV12-4 to TRBJ2-2, with 7 bases matching TRBD2. Losses at the gene ends were 6 bases for V and 0 bases for J; bases not matched to a gene: 13. The CDR3 consists of 18 residues. CDR3 sequence reads: CASRKRSGSTANTGELFF. CDR3 nucleotides: TGTGCCAGCAGGAAACGTAGCGGGTCTACGGCGAACACCGGGGAGCTGTTTTTT.

The chain employs TRBV25-1 and TRBJ2-7; TRBD1 matches 8 bases. CDR1 is MGHDK, CDR2 SYGVNS, per germline. J gave up 5 bases and V 3 bases, and 6 bases lay outside the gene matches. The CDR3 has 14 residues. CDR3 sequence (DNA): TGTGCCAGCAGTGATTCGGCAGGGGGCAACGAGCAGTACTTC. Its translation: CASSDSAGGNEQYF.

The genes are TRBV7-6 and TRBJ1-6; weak D call: TRBD1 (5 bases). Germline V gene data show CDR1 as SGHVS and CDR2 as FNYEAQ. V was pared by 3 bases and J by 8 bases, with 11 bases between. This CDR3 is 14 amino acids long. The CDR3 here is CASSLRGGDSPLHF. CDR3 DNA: TGTGCCAGCAGCTTGCGGGGGGGTGATTCACCCCTCCACTTT.

This clonotype was recorded many times. This sequence joins TRBV7-9 and TRBJ2-7; 8 nucleotides align to TRBD1. CDR3 length: 14 amino acids. Unmatched junction bases numbered 6, after V lost 5 bases and J lost 3 bases. Germline CDR1 and CDR2: SEHNR and FQNEAQ (reference sequence). The CDR3 loop reads CASSHRDRNYEQYF. The CDR3 region has the DNA TGTGCCAGCAGCCATCGGGACAGGAACTACGAGCAGTACTTC. The complete variable domain, with remaining parts taken from reference TRBV7-9 and TRBJ2-7, reads DTGVSQNPRHKITKRGQNVTFRCDPISEHNRLYWYRQTLGQGPEFLTYFQNEAQLEKSRLLSDRFSAERPKGSFSTLEIQRTEQGDSAMYLCASSHRDRNYEQYFGPGTRLTVT.

The rearrangement links TRBV9 to TRBJ1-1; D uncertain. Looked up from germline, CDR1 is SGDLS and CDR2 is YYNGEE. The CDR3 extends over 13 amino acids. The V gene lost 4 bases and the J gene lost 4 bases, with 11 bases spanning the gap. The CDR3 loop reads CASSHGQITEAFF. CDR3 nucleotide sequence: TGTGCCAGCAGCCACGGGCAGATCACTGAAGCTTTCTTT. Full variable domain (outside the CDR3, taken from reference TRBV9 and TRBJ1-1): DSGVTQTPKHLITATGQRVTLRCSPRSGDLSVYWYQQSLDQGLQFLIQYYNGEERAKGNILERFSAQQFPDLHSELNLSSLELGDSALYFCASSHGQITEAFFGQGTRLTVV.

This clonotype was observed many times. The chain recombines TRBV7-2 with TRBJ1-5, with a tentative D call TRBD1 (6 bases). CDR1 SGHTA and CDR2 FQGNSA come from the germline V gene. This CDR3 is 15 amino acids long. V lost 4 bases and J lost 4, with 14 bases in between. DNA of the CDR3: TGTGCCAGCAGCTACCGACCGGGGGCGAATCAGCCCCAGCATTTT. Translated, it gives CASSYRPGANQPQHF.

This clonotype was observed many times. J is TRBJ2-3 and V is TRBV25-1; no clear D. The CDR3 totals 13 residues. Per the germline V gene, CDR1 is MGHDK and CDR2 is SYGVNS. Trimming pared 3 bases from V and 2 bases from J, leaving 6 bases between. CDR3 in amino acids: CASSDQSTDTQYF. The CDR3 coding sequence is TGTGCCAGCAGTGACCAGTCCACAGATACGCAGTATTTT.

V is TRBV7-2 and J is TRBJ2-2; a weak D match, TRBD2 (6 bases). Germline CDR1 SGHTA, CDR2 FQGNSA. The CDR3 spans 16 residues. With 5 bases removed from V and 6 bases from J, the gap between germline ends came to 19 bases. The CDR3 sequence is CASSLPQRVRSGELFF. In DNA, the CDR3 is TGTGCCAGCAGCCTCCCCCAGCGGGTCAGGTCCGGGGAGCTGTTTTTT.

The gene calls are TRBV7-6 and TRBJ2-7; D perhaps matches TRBD1 (6 bases). The CDR3 length is 14 residues. V gave up 5 bases and J gave up 3 bases, with 14 bases separating them. Germline loops: CDR1 SGHVS, CDR2 FNYEAQ. CDR3 in DNA: TGTGCCAGCAGCCCCCGGACAGACCACTACGAGCAGTACTTC. Translated: CASSPRTDHYEQYF.